The count of the clone carrying this TCR beta chain is one. Its target is not known. The CDR3 covers 15 residues. Germline trimming cut 6 bases from V and 3 bases from J; bases unmatched to any gene: 6. CDR1 is WSHSY and CDR2 is SAAADI in the germline V gene. The data stem from a study of shared clonotypes between healthy human individuals. About the study: CD4 naive and memory got three plates each, CD8 naive two, CD8 memory one. Study results and limitations: About 5% of naive CD4 clonotypes were shared across a few donors.

An assay was performed, and its level was deep. The material for each subset, its genomic DNA, was split evenly across several immunoSEQ plates. The method was immunoSEQ multiplex PCR; TCRdb's version includes in-frame clones alone and lacks a portion of them. The data hold some 2,400,000 clones, with nearly 97% observed a single time. The sample was naive CD4+ T cells sorted from blood. As to subset: CD45RA+ positively selected. The gene calls are TRBV10-2 and TRBJ2-1, with 9 bases matching TRBD1. The sequence came from a young man in good health. The CDR3 DNA reads as TGCGCCAGCAGAATTGACAGGGGGAGCTACAATGAGCAGTTCTTC. It encodes CASRIDRGSYNEQFF.